This T cell receptor (beta chain) came from a study of a mutant IDH1 vaccine in newly diagnosed glioma. Study-level information: The patients were given eight vaccinations, one each in weeks 1, 3, 5, 7, 11, 15, 19 and 23. In some groups vaccination began 4-6 weeks post-radiotherapy; others received it with temozolomide. It was radiotherapy, temozolomide, or both that patients received previously, with most receiving both.

CDR1 and CDR2 from the germline V gene are MNHEY and SMNVEV (reference sequence). This CDR3 is built from 12 residues. The germline V and J ends were trimmed by 5 bases and 10 bases, with 14 bases remaining between them. Time point denoted: week 23, last vaccination. All doses held 300 ug of mutant IDH1 20-mer peptide, with topical imiquimod. Each of the donors came in with new WHO grade 3 or 4 astrocytomas that were IDH1-mutant and ATRX-lost. On this clone itself: Its antigen is undetermined.

Sequencing was performed with immunoSEQ multiplex PCR; in TCRdb, only in-frame clones are kept and a portion is missing. The sample carries approximately 35,000 clones, approximately 87% recorded once. The rearrangement uses TRBV27 and TRBJ1-1; D is undetermined. This TCR derives from a man aged 40-50 years with glioma. The sequencing here drew on PBMCs, taken from a glioma patient whose treatment included an IDH1 peptide vaccine. The CDR3 coding sequence is TGTGCCAGCAGTCCTCGACCGCCTGGAGCTTTCTTT. Encoded protein: CASSPRPPGAFF.